This T cell receptor beta chain was found in a study of T cell clonality in common variable immunodeficiency. CVID and control samples used equivalent genomic DNA input. The protocol was immunoSEQ multiplex PCR, while the TCRdb copy is restricted to in-frame clones and leaves out a portion. Altogether tens of thousands of clones were found in the sample, and no singletons occur. This clone was seen a few times. Its antigen is not known. The read halts 3 residues ahead of the CDR3 end, with the missing end drawn from the germline J gene. The germline CDR1 and CDR2 sequences are LNHDA and SQIVND (reference sequence). This CDR3 region has 14 residues. V was shortened by 5 bases and J by 1 base, with 11 bases between the two germline ends. Broader study findings: CVID subjects shared fewer TCRbeta clones than healthy controls did.

Heparinized whole blood, roughly 5 to 8 ml, came from each donor. The TCR sequence derives from a person aged 18-70 years in good health. The rearrangement joins TRBV19 to TRBJ1-1; D perhaps matches TRBD1 (6 bases). Sequenced sample: peripheral blood mononuclear cells. The CDR3 region is CASSPLDRNTEAFF. The covered CDR3 bases are TGTGCCAGTAGTCCGCTGGACAGGAACACTGAA.